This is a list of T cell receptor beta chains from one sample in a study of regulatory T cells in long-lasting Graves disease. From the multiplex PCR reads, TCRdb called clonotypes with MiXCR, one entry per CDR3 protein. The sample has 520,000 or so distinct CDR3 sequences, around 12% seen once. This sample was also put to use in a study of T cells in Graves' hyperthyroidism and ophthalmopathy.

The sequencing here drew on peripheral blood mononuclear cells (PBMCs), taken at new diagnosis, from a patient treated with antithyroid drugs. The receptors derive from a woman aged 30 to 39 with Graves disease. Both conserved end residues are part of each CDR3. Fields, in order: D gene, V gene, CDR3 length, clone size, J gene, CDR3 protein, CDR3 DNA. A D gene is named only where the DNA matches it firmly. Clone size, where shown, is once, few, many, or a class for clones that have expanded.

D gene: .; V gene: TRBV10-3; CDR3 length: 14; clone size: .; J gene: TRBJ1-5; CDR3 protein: CAISDPPIGQPQHF; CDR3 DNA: TGTGCCATCAGTGATCCCCCCATAGGTCAGCCCCAGCATTTT
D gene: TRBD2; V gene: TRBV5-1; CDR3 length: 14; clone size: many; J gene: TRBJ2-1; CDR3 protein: CASSLSGANNEQFF; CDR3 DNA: TGCGCCAGCAGTCTCAGCGGGGCCAACAATGAGCAGTTCTTC
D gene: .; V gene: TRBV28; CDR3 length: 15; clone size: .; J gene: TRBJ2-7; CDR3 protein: CASSPPGTNTYEQYF; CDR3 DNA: TGTGCCAGCAGTCCCCCCGGGACAAACACCTACGAGCAGTACTTC
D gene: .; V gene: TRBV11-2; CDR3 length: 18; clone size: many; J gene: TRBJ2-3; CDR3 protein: CASSSYPLLAASTDTQYF; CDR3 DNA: TGTGCCAGCAGCTCCTACCCCCTCCTAGCAGCTAGCACAGATACGCAGTATTTT
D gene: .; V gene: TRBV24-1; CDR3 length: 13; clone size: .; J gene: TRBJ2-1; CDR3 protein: CATSDFRRFEQFF; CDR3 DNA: TGTGCCACCAGTGATTTCAGGAGGTTCGAGCAGTTCTTC
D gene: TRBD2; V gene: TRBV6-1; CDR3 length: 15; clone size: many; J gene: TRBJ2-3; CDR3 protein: CASRLRLAAYDTQYF; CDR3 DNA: TGTGCCAGCAGACTACGACTAGCGGCCTACGATACGCAGTATTTT
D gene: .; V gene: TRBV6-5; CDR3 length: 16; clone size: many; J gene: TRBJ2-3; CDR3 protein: CASSWVVGMSTDTQYF; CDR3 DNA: TGTGCCAGCAGTTGGGTCGTCGGCATGTCGACAGATACGCAGTATTTT
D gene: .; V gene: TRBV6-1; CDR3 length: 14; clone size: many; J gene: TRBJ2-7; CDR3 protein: CASNPGTVPYEQYF; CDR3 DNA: TGTGCCAGCAACCCCGGGACGGTACCCTACGAGCAGTACTTC
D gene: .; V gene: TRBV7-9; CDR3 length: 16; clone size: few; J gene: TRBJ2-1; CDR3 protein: CASSLSGGGSYNEQFF; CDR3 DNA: TGTGCCAGCAGCTTATCCGGAGGGGGTTCGTACAATGAGCAGTTCTTC
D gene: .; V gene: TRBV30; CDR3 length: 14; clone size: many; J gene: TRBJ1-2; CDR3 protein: CAWTRGGGNYGYTF; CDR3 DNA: TGTGCCTGGACCCGTGGCGGTGGTAACTATGGCTACACCTTC
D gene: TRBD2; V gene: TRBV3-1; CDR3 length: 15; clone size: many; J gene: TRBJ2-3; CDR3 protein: CASSSGTSDTNTQYF; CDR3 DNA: TGTGCCAGCAGCTCCGGGACTAGCGACACCAATACGCAGTATTTT
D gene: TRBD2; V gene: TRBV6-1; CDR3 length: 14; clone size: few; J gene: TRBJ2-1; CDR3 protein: CASRLTSGYNEQFF; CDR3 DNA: TGTGCCAGCAGACTGACTAGCGGGTACAATGAGCAGTTCTTC
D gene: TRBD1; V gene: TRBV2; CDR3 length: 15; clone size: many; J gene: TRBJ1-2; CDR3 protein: CASSTGTGGPGGYTF; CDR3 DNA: TGTGCCAGCAGTACCGGGACAGGGGGACCAGGCGGCTACACCTTC
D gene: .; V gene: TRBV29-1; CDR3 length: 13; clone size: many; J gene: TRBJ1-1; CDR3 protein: CSVVTVSYTEAFF; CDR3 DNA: TGCAGCGTTGTGACAGTGAGTTATACTGAAGCTTTCTTT
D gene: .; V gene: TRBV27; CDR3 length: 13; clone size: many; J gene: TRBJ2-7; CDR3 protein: CASSPPGLHEQYF; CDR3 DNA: TGTGCCAGCAGTCCGCCCGGTTTGCACGAGCAGTACTTC
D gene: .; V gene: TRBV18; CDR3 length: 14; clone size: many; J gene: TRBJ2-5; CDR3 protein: CASSPPSSQETQYF; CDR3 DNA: TGTGCCAGCTCACCACCGAGTTCTCAAGAGACCCAGTACTTC
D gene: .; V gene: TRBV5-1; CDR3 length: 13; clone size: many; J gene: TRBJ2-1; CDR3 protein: CASSLTPGKEQFF; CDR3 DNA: TGCGCCAGCAGCCTAACCCCAGGGAAGGAGCAGTTCTTC
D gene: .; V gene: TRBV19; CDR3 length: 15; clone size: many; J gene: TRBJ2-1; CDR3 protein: CASRLSYRSYNEQFF; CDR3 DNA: TGTGCCAGTCGGCTATCTTATCGCTCCTACAATGAGCAGTTCTTC
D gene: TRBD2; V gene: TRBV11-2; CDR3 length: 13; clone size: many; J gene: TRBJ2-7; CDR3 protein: CASTGLAGLEQYF; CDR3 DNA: TGTGCCAGCACCGGACTAGCGGGACTCGAGCAGTACTTC
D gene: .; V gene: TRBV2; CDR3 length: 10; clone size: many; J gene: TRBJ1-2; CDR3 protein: CASTNYGYTF; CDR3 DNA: TGTGCCAGCACTAACTATGGCTACACCTTC
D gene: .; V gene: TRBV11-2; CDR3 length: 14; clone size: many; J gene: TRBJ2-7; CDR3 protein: CASSHRLVPGEQYF; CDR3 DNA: TGTGCCAGCAGCCACCGACTCGTCCCGGGGGAGCAGTACTTC
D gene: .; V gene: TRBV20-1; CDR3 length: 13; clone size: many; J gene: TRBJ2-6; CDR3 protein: CSATGFGANVLTF; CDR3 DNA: TGCAGTGCTACAGGGTTTGGGGCCAACGTCCTGACTTTC
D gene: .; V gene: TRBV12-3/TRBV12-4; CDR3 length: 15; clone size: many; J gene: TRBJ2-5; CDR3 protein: CASSFYNPEGETQYF; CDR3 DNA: TGTGCCAGCAGTTTTTATAACCCAGAAGGGGAGACCCAGTACTTC
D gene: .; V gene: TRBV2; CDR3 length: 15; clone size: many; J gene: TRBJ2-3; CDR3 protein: CASHPGLTSTDTQYF; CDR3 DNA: TGTGCCAGCCACCCCGGACTAACTAGCACAGATACGCAGTATTTT
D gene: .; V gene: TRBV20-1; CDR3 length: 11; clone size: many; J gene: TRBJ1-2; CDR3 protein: CSARGEYGYTF; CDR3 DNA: TGCAGTGCTAGGGGGGAGTATGGCTACACCTTC
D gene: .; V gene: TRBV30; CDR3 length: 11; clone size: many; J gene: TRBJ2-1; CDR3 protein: CAWSASGEQFF; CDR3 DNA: TGTGCCTGGAGTGCTAGTGGGGAGCAGTTCTTC
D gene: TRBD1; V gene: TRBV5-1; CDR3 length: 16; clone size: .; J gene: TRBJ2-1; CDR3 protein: CASSLVTGQTYNEQFF; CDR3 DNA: TGCGCCAGCAGCTTGGTGACGGGACAGACCTACAATGAGCAGTTCTTC
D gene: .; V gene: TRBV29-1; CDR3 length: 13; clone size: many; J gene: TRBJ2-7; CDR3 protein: CSVESGSTYEQYF; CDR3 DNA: TGCAGCGTTGAAAGCGGATCTACCTACGAGCAGTACTTC
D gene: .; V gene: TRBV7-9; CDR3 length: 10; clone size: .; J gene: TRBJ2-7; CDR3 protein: CASRTGRQYF; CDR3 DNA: TGTGCCAGCAGAACAGGGCGGCAGTACTTC
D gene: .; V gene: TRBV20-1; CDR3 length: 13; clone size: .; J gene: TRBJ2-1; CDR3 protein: CSAIQGGVPKQFF; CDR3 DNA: TGCAGTGCTATACAGGGCGGGGTACCTAAGCAGTTCTTC
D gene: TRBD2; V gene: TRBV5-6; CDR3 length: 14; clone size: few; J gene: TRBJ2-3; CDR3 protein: CASSSGGSGDTQYF; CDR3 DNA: TGTGCCAGCAGCTCGGGGGGAAGCGGAGATACGCAGTATTTT
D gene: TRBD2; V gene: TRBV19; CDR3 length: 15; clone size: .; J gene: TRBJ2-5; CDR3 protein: CATKTGGTGGETQYF; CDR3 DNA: TGTGCCACTAAGACTGGAGGAACGGGAGGCGAGACCCAGTACTTC
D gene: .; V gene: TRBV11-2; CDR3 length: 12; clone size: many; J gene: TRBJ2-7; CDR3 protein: CASSSAVREQYF; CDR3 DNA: TGTGCCAGCAGCTCCGCTGTGCGCGAGCAGTACTTC
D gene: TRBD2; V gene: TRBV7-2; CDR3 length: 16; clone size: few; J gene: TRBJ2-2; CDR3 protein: CASSLGSGANTGELFF; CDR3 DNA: TGTGCCAGCAGCTTAGGTAGCGGGGCTAACACCGGGGAGCTGTTTTTT
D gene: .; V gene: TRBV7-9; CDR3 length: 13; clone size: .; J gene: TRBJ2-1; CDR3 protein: CASSYRSGNEQFF; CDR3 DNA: TGTGCCAGCAGCTACCGGAGCGGCAATGAGCAGTTCTTC
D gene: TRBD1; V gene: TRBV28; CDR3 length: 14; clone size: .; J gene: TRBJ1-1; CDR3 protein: CASSFLYRGTEAFF; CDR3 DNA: TGTGCCAGCAGTTTCTTGTACAGGGGAACTGAAGCTTTCTTT
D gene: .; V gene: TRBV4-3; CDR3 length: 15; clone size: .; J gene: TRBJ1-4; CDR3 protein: CASSPGMGINEKLFF; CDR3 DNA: TGCGCCAGCAGCCCCGGGATGGGGATAAATGAAAAACTGTTTTTT
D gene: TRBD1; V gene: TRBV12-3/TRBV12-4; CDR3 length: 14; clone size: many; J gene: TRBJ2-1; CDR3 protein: CASSHQGVYNEQFF; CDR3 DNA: TGTGCCAGCAGCCACCAGGGGGTCTACAATGAGCAGTTCTTC
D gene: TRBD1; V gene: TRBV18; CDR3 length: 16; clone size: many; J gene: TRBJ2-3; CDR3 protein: CASSEGAPLGTDTQYF; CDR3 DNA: TGTGCCAGCTCAGAGGGGGCGCCTTTAGGCACAGATACGCAGTATTTT
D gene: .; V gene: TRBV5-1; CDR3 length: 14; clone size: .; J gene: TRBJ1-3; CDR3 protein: CASSLGANGNTIYF; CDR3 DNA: TGCGCCAGCAGCTTGGGGGCTAATGGAAACACCATATATTTT
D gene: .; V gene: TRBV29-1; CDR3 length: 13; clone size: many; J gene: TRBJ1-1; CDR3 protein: CSVERQANTEAFF; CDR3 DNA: TGCAGCGTTGAAAGGCAGGCGAACACTGAAGCTTTCTTT
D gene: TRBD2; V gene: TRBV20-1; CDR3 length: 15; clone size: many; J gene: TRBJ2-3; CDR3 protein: CSARGLAGGPVTQYF; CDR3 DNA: TGCAGTGCTAGAGGACTAGCGGGAGGGCCAGTTACGCAGTATTTT
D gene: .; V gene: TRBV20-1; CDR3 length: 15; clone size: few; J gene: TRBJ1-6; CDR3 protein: CSARLPGPYNSPLHF; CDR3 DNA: TGCAGTGCTAGACTCCCAGGGCCCTATAATTCACCCCTCCACTTT
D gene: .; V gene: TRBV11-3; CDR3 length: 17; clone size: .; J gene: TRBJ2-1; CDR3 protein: CASSLVPSAWRVNEQFF; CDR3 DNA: TGTGCCAGCAGCTTAGTCCCTAGTGCCTGGCGGGTCAATGAGCAGTTCTTC
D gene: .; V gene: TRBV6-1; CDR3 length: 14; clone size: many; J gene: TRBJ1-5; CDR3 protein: CASSPWGSNQPQHF; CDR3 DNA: TGTGCCAGCAGCCCGTGGGGGAGCAATCAGCCCCAGCATTTT
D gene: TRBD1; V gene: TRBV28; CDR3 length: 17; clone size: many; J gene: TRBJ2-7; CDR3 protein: CASSSFPNRDSYYEQYF; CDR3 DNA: TGTGCCAGCAGTTCATTCCCGAACCGGGACAGTTACTACGAGCAGTACTTC
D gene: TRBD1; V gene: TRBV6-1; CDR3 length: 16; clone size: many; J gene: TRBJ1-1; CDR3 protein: CASSTGQGARGTEAFF; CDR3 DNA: TGTGCCAGCAGTACGGGACAGGGGGCGCGGGGTACTGAAGCTTTCTTT
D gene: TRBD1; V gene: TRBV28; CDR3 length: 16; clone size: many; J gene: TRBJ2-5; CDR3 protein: CASRNSWTGSLETQYF; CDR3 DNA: TGTGCCAGCAGGAATTCATGGACAGGGAGTCTGGAGACCCAGTACTTC
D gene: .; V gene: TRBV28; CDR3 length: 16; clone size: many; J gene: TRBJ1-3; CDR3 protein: CASPTLTRYSGNTIYF; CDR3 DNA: TGTGCCAGCCCTACCCTTACACGGTACTCTGGAAACACCATATATTTT
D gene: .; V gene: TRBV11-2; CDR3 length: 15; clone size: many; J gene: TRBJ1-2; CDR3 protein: CASSLAYGQLGGYTF; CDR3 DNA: TGTGCCAGCAGCTTAGCGTACGGACAGCTGGGAGGCTACACCTTC
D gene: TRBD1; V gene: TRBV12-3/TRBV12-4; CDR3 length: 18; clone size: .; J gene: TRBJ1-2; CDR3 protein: CASSSHGTGSSHNYGYTF; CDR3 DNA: TGTGCCAGCAGTTCCCACGGGACAGGGAGTTCACATAACTATGGCTACACCTTC
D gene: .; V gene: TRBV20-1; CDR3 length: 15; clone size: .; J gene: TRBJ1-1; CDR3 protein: CSARRGRKMNTEAFF; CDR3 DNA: TGCAGTGCTAGACGGGGGCGTAAGATGAACACTGAAGCTTTCTTT